The following is a T cell receptor (beta chain) sequence with its context. The data stem from a study of graft-versus-host responses after intestinal transplantation. Study conclusions and caveats: In recipient marrow, GvH clones were found, and some appeared first in ileum or blood.

Per germline, CDR1 SGHRS and CDR2 YFSETQ. Trimming shortened V by 2 bases and J by 2 bases, and 14 bases separated the two germline ends. This CDR3 contains 16 residues. Sequencing used immunoSEQ multiplex PCR; TCRdb keeps in-frame clones, though not all of them. The sample includes 15,000 to 18,000 clones, roughly a third of them seen just once. Once the reaction had ended, proliferating CFSE-low CD3+CD4+ and CD3+CD8+ responders were sorted. The clonotype originates from a human patient who received an intestinal transplant. V and J are TRBV5-1 and TRBJ2-1; D may be TRBD1 or TRBD2 (5 bases each). The input for sequencing was alloreactive CD4+ T cells from a mixed lymphocyte reaction culture, taken before intestinal transplant. As for subset: CFSE-low proliferating T cells sorted from roughly 6-day pre-transplant mixed lymphocyte reaction (GvH or HvG direction). CDR3 sequence: CASSFNGAGAYNEQFF. The CDR3 nucleotides are TGCGCCAGCAGCTTTAATGGGGCGGGCGCCTACAATGAGCAGTTCTTC. The whole variable domain, filled in from reference TRBV5-1 and TRBJ2-1, reads KAGVTQTPRYLIKTRGQQVTLSCSPISGHRSVSWYQQTPGQGLQFLFEYFSETQRNKGNFPGRFSGRQFSNSRSEMNVSTLELGDSALYLCASSFNGAGAYNEQFFGPGTRLTVL.